Listed below are T cell receptor beta chains from one sample, sequenced in a study of blood T cells in healthy people across ages. TCRdb itself ran the 5' RACE reads through MiXCR, one entry per CDR3 protein. This table holds fewer than 1,000,000 distinct CDR3 sequences, under 45% found once. Sample: blood. The origin of the receptors is a man between 60 and 75 years old in good health. The CDR3 runs from the conserved cysteine through the conserved F or W. D genes are given only for firm matches. Size is stated for part of the rows, as once, few or many counts, or as a class when the clone is expanded.

v_call,j_call,d_call,cdr3_length,clone_size,cdr3_aa,cdr3_nt
TRBV9,TRBJ1-2,-,13,many,CASSLTAGYGYTF,TGTGCCAGCAGCTTAACGGCAGGGTATGGCTACACCTTC
TRBV11-2,TRBJ1-2,TRBD1,13,once,CAILRPGTEGYTF,TGTGCCATCCTACGACCCGGGACAGAAGGCTACACCTTC
TRBV6-5,TRBJ2-5,TRBD2,14,few,CASAPLRGDETQYF,TGTGCCAGCGCGCCTTTGCGGGGGGATGAGACCCAGTACTTC
TRBV10-3,TRBJ2-7,-,14,few,CAISEGSDDYEQYF,TGTGCCATCAGTGAAGGTAGTGACGACTACGAGCAGTACTTC
TRBV6-6,TRBJ1-2,-,13,few,CASTHGDYYGYTF,TGTGCCAGCACTCACGGGGACTACTATGGCTACACCTTC
TRBV6-1,TRBJ1-1,TRBD1,14,few,CASSGLTGTDEAFF,TGTGCCAGCAGTGGGTTAACCGGGACAGATGAAGCTTTCTTT
TRBV5-1,TRBJ2-4,TRBD1,16,few,CASSLGLGQGKNIQYF,TGCGCCAGCAGCTTGGGATTGGGACAGGGGAAAAACATTCAGTACTTC
TRBV29-1,TRBJ2-7,-,16,many,CSVEDEKSRTPYEQYF,TGCAGCGTTGAAGATGAAAAAAGCCGGACTCCTTACGAGCAGTACTTC
TRBV3-1,TRBJ2-3,TRBD2,13,few,CASTGTSGGKQYF,TGTGCCAGCACGGGGACTAGCGGGGGTAAGCAGTATTTT
TRBV20-1,TRBJ2-3,-,17,few,CSASDPGAGIGQDTQYF,TGCAGTGCTAGTGACCCAGGGGCAGGGATTGGTCAAGATACGCAGTATTTT
TRBV24-1,TRBJ2-5,-,13,-,CATSAREMGEQYF,TGTGCCACCAGTGCCAGGGAGATGGGTGAGCAGTACTTC
TRBV9,TRBJ2-1,TRBD2,17,-,CASSVEASGGEYNEQFF,TGTGCCAGCAGCGTAGAGGCTAGCGGGGGAGAATACAATGAGCAGTTCTTC
TRBV5-6,TRBJ1-1,-,13,-,CASSLDRTTEAFF,TGTGCCAGCAGCTTGGACAGGACCACTGAAGCTTTCTTT
TRBV20-1,TRBJ2-3,-,13,-,CTLRQGGTDTRYF,TGCACCTTGCGGCAGGGGGGTACAGATACGCGGTATTTT
TRBV3-1,TRBJ2-5,TRBD2,16,-,CASSRGTSGGPETQYF,TGTGCCAGCAGCCGCGGGACTAGCGGGGGGCCAGAGACCCAGTACTTC
TRBV11-1,TRBJ2-7,-,15,many,CASSPATGAGYEQYF,TGTGCCAGCAGCCCAGCGACAGGCGCCGGCTACGAGCAGTACTTC